Described below is a single TCR beta chain sequence and its context. A much larger clone sits a single nucleotide away, making a read error possible. The source of the sample is a study of tumor-infiltrating lymphocytes in primary liver carcinoma. From about 0.5 ug of total RNA, TCR beta-specific cDNA was reverse-transcribed using a constant-region primer. ARM-PCR was slightly modified, and three nested multiplex PCR rounds with it gave rise to the TCR beta libraries. Rounds one and two of PCR, each of around 11 cycles, were primed with TRBV1-TRBV30 forward primers and a C-beta reverse primer. One entry per CDR3 protein, called by TCRdb with MiXCR from the multiplex PCR reads. The data contain around 99,000 distinct CDR3 sequences, 68% of them seen just once; the ten biggest clones take up around 25%. Joint extraction of RNA and DNA used roughly 20-33 mg of bulk tissue that was unsorted. The germline gives CDR1 KGHDR, CDR2 SFDVKD. The CDR3 covers 17 residues.

The V call is TRBV24-1, the J call TRBJ2-3, with 10 nucleotides matching TRBD2. The sequence was obtained from a man aged 35 to 55 with primary liver carcinoma and hepatitis B virus infection. Sequenced input: tumor-adjacent normal liver tissue. In DNA form, the CDR3 reads TGTGCCATCAGTGATTTGACCCTAGCGGGAGCGCCAGATACGCAGTATTTT. It is translated as CAISDLTLAGAPDTQYF.